The 27 T cell receptor beta chains below all came from one sample that was sequenced in a study of glioma-infiltrating T cells after dendritic cell vaccination. Using immunoSEQ multiplex PCR, the repertoire was profiled, and TCRdb retains in-frame clones only, with some absent. The sample holds 50,000 to 70,000 clones, about four fifths seen once. Time point described: after dendritic cell vaccination, including at tumor progression/relapse. The sequenced sample was blood, obtained after dendritic cell vaccination. The receptor source for this set is a human donor with glioblastoma.

The chain couples TRBV5-1 to TRBJ1-1, with a tentative D call TRBD1 (6 bases). The CDR3 length is 14 residues. V was clipped by 5 bases and J by 1 base, with 12 bases between them. The germline gives CDR1 SGHRS, CDR2 YFSETQ. The CDR3: CASRGTTQNTEAFF. The CDR3 nucleotides are TGCGCCAGCAGGGGGACAACCCAGAACACTGAAGCTTTCTTT.

The V and J genes are TRBV5-1 and TRBJ1-2, with D possibly TRBD1 on 6 matching bases. The CDR3 covers 12 residues. The V and J ends lost 5 bases and 7 bases respectively, with 12 bases between them. The germline CDR1 and CDR2 sequences are SGHRS and YFSETQ. In nucleotides, the CDR3 is TGCGCCAGCAGAAATGGACAGCGTGGCTACACCTTC. This translates into CASRNGQRGYTF.

This chain links TRBV6-5 with TRBJ2-3; 15 bases line up with TRBD2. V was clipped by 2 bases and J by 6 bases; unmatched bases: 3. CDR3 size: 16 residues. The V gene's germline CDR1 is MNHEY and CDR2 SVGAGI. The CDR3: CASSYRGTSGGDTQYF. The CDR3 DNA is TGTGCCAGCAGTTACCGTGGGACTAGCGGGGGGGATACGCAGTATTTT.

The rearrangement uses TRBV5-8 and TRBJ2-3; 7 positions match TRBD1. CDR1 and CDR2 from the germline V gene are SGHTS and YDEGEE. CDR3 length: 15 amino acids. With V trimmed by 4 bases and J by 2 bases, 7 bases remained unmatched. CDR3 sequence (DNA): TGTGCCAGCAGCATGACAGGGATGGCCACAGATACGCAGTATTTT. As protein: CASSMTGMATDTQYF.

This chain joins TRBV11-2 and TRBJ2-7, with no clear D. Germline V gene lookup returns CDR1 SGHAT and CDR2 FQNNGV. Trimming shortened V by 5 bases and J by 0 bases, and 5 bases separated the two germline ends. The CDR3 has 12 amino acids. For the CDR3, the DNA is TGTGCCAGCAGCCCCTCCTCCTACGAGCAGTACTTC. The encoded protein is CASSPSSYEQYF.

This chain uses TRBV7-8 with TRBJ2-5, with 7 bases identical to TRBD2. Germline CDR1 is SGHVS and CDR2 is FQNEAQ. The CDR3 is 16 amino acids. Trimming cost V 4 bases and J 2 bases; bases outside gene matches: 10. CDR3 protein: CASSSHALAVQETQYF. The CDR3 region has the DNA TGTGCCAGCAGCTCCCACGCTCTAGCGGTTCAAGAGACCCAGTACTTC.

This clone was observed a few times. This chain links TRBV30 with TRBJ1-2, with D uncertain. The CDR3 has 10 amino acids. Trimming removed 7 bases at V and 6 bases at J, with 9 bases between. Germline V gene lookup returns CDR1 GTSNPN and CDR2 SVGIG (reference sequence). Here the CDR3 DNA reads TGTGCCTCCACGGGGAATGGCTACACCTTC. Translating it yields CASTGNGYTF.

The rearrangement links TRBV30 to TRBJ2-7; 8 nucleotides line up with TRBD1. The CDR3 is made up of 11 amino acids. Germline assignment: CDR1 GTSNPN and CDR2 SVGIG (reference sequence). CDR3 in amino acids: CAQDRGGEQYF. The CDR3, as DNA: TGTGCTCAAGACAGGGGCGGGGAGCAGTACTTC.

The chain has TRBV7-3 and TRBJ2-2; 9 bases line up with TRBD2. Trimming cost V 5 bases and J 1 base; bases outside gene matches: 5. This CDR3 is 16 amino acids long. Germline lookup yields CDR1 SGHTA and CDR2 FQGTGA. DNA of the CDR3: TGTGCCAGCAGCCCCAATAGCGGGGGGAACACCGGGGAGCTGTTTTTT. Its translation is CASSPNSGGNTGELFF.

The rearrangement joins TRBV19 to TRBJ1-2; D perhaps matches TRBD1 (6 bases). The CDR3 loop spans 12 amino acids. V was cut by 5 bases and J by 8 bases, with 12 bases left in between. The V gene's germline CDR1 is LNHDA and CDR2 SQIVND (reference sequence). This CDR3 reads CASSLTGSGYTF. The CDR3 nucleotides are TGTGCCAGTAGTCTAACAGGGAGCGGCTACACCTTC.

The rearrangement joins TRBV4-1 to TRBJ1-1, with D uncertain. The V gene's germline CDR1 is MGHRA and CDR2 YSYEKL. V was cut by 4 bases and J by 1 base, with 13 bases left in between. CDR3 length equals 15 residues. The CDR3 DNA reads as TGCGCCAGCAGCCCCTGGCCCGTCAAGAACACTGAAGCTTTCTTT. It translates to CASSPWPVKNTEAFF.

This chain joins TRBV6-5 and TRBJ1-2, with 8 bases matching TRBD1. Germline lookup yields CDR1 MNHEY and CDR2 SVGAGI. Trimming cost V 6 bases and J 8 bases; bases outside gene matches: 8. The CDR3 consists of 13 residues. CDR3: CASSVQGENGYTF. In nucleotides, the CDR3 is TGTGCCAGCAGCGTACAGGGGGAGAACGGCTACACCTTC.

The V gene is TRBV10-3, the J gene TRBJ2-7, with 9 nucleotides matching TRBD1. Per the germline V gene, CDR1 is ENHRY and CDR2 is SYGVKD. This CDR3 spans 14 amino acids. The CDR3 reads CAASSDRGPYEQYF. The DNA for the CDR3 is TGTGCAGCATCGTCGGACAGGGGTCCCTACGAGCAGTACTTC.

This chain uses TRBV10-3 with TRBJ2-7; D is possibly TRBD1 (5 bases). Germline V gives CDR1 ENHRY, CDR2 SYGVKD. CDR3 length: 13 residues. V was cut by 10 bases and J by 3 bases, with 16 bases left in between. The CDR3 sequence is CATTQDGRYEQYF. The DNA of the CDR3 is TGTGCCACAACACAGGATGGGCGCTACGAGCAGTACTTC.

The chain has TRBV18 and TRBJ1-1; the D gene is possibly TRBD1 (5 bases). The V and J ends lost 4 bases and 2 bases respectively, with 11 bases between them. Germline V gene data show CDR1 as KGHSH and CDR2 as LQKENI. CDR3 length: 14 amino acids. The CDR3 reads CASSLTVDNTEAFF. The CDR3 nucleotides are TGTGCCAGCTCACTGACAGTTGACAACACTGAAGCTTTCTTT.

The chain has TRBV13 and TRBJ2-3, with 7 bases lining up with TRBD2. V shed 3 bases, J shed 4 bases, and the junction held 4 bases outside the gene matches. Germline V gives CDR1 PRHDT, CDR2 FYEKMQ (reference sequence). The CDR3 is 14 amino acids. The CDR3 DNA follows: TGTGCCAGCAGCTTGGGGGGGTGGGCAGATACGCAGTATTTT. It codes for CASSLGGWADTQYF.

Notes on this clone: The same CDR3 also results from other DNA sequences found in this sample. V is TRBV4-1 and J is TRBJ1-2, with D tentatively TRBD1 (6 bases). V was pared by 3 bases and J by 0 bases, with 17 bases between. The CDR3 is 17 amino acids. Germline CDR1 MGHRA, CDR2 YSYEKL. CDR3 sequence: CASSQDPSAGANYGYTF. In DNA form, the CDR3 reads TGCGCCAGCAGCCAGGACCCATCGGCAGGGGCTAACTATGGCTACACCTTC.

V gene TRBV11-2 combines with J gene TRBJ2-2; a possible D gene is TRBD2 (5 bases). The ends were cut back, 5 bases at V and 3 bases at J, with 10 bases in the middle. This CDR3 comprises 14 residues. Germline CDR1 reads SGHAT; CDR2 reads FQNNGV. CDR3 amino acids: CASSRRGDTGELFF. As DNA, the CDR3 is TGTGCCAGCAGCCGCCGGGGAGACACCGGGGAGCTGTTTTTT.

The chain joins TRBV19 to TRBJ1-6; the match to TRBD1 covers 8 bases. J was trimmed by 11 bases and V by 2 bases; bases with no gene match: 11. Germline CDR1 reads LNHDA; CDR2 reads SQIVND (reference sequence). The CDR3 loop spans 16 amino acids. The CDR3 region is CASSISGGARRAPLHF. CDR3 DNA: TGTGCCAGTAGTATATCAGGGGGCGCAAGGAGGGCACCCCTCCACTTT.

This clone was counted a single time. Germline and junction disagree at one end, which may indicate a read error. This chain's CDR3 is CASGIRGQGTTGELFF. CDR3 nucleotide sequence: TGTGCCAGTGGTATTAGGGGCCAGGGTACGACCGGGGAGCTGTTTTTT. J is TRBJ2-2 and V is TRBV19; a possible D gene is TRBD1 (5 bases). The V gene's germline CDR1 is LNHDA and CDR2 SQIVND (reference sequence). The CDR3 contains 16 residues.

There are many counts of this clone. The chain has TRBV5-3 and TRBJ1-1; 8 bases align to TRBD1. TRBV5-3 is annotated as an ORF whose role is uncertain. The CDR3 length is 15 residues. J lost 3 bases, V lost 0 bases, and 4 bases had no gene match. Written as DNA, the CDR3 is TGTGCCAGAAGCTTGGGGACAGGGTCCTACACTGAAGCTTTCTTT. It encodes CARSLGTGSYTEAFF.

The chain recombines TRBV6-5 with TRBJ2-7; 8 positions match TRBD2. The CDR3 is made up of 15 amino acids. Trimming at V came to 6 bases and at J to 5 bases, leaving 12 bases not matched to a gene. Germline V CDR1 and CDR2: MNHEY, SVGAGI. This CDR3 reads CASRQFRGGRNEQYF. The CDR3 DNA is TGTGCCAGCAGACAATTCCGGGGGGGCCGGAACGAGCAGTACTTC.

V is TRBV7-2 and J is TRBJ1-2, with D possibly TRBD1 on 6 matching bases. V lost 5 bases to trimming and J lost 3 bases, with 16 bases between them. Germline CDR1 SGHTA, CDR2 FQGNSA. There are 15 residues in the CDR3. The CDR3 here is CASSLLGGLYYGYTF. The CDR3 nucleotides read TGTGCCAGCAGCCTGCTGGGGGGGCTGTACTATGGCTACACCTTC.

The chain employs TRBV10-3 and TRBJ1-1; D is unresolved. The germline gives CDR1 ENHRY, CDR2 SYGVKD. The V and J ends lost 3 bases and 0 bases respectively, with 14 bases between them. The CDR3 runs 16 residues. CDR3 loop: CAISEGYSSMNTEAFF. The CDR3 DNA reads as TGTGCCATCAGTGAAGGTTACAGTTCCATGAACACTGAAGCTTTCTTT.

The chain links TRBV10-1 to TRBJ1-1; D is unresolved. Trimming stripped 5 bases from V and 0 bases from J, with 10 bases between. The CDR3 contains 14 residues. Germline V gene lookup returns CDR1 WNHNN and CDR2 SYGVQD (reference sequence). This CDR3 is CASSLGEMNTEAFF. The CDR3 nucleotides are TGCGCCAGCAGTTTGGGAGAGATGAACACTGAAGCTTTCTTT.

V gene TRBV19 combines with J gene TRBJ1-5, with 8 bases fitting TRBD1. CDR1 is LNHDA, CDR2 SQIVND, per germline (reference sequence). The CDR3 sequence is 17 residues long. Losses at the gene ends were 3 bases for V and 4 bases for J; bases not matched to a gene: 11. The CDR3 bases are TGTGCCAGTAGTATTCTACCGGACAGGGCTGTAAATCAGCCCCAGCATTTT. It yields the protein CASSILPDRAVNQPQHF.

The rearrangement joins TRBV5-1 to TRBJ2-7, with D possibly matching TRBD1 (7 bases). This CDR3 has 16 residues. Germline V gene data show CDR1 as SGHRS and CDR2 as YFSETQ. V was cut by 4 bases and J by 5 bases, with 22 bases left in between. This chain's CDR3 is CASSPDSGGISNEQYF. DNA of the CDR3: TGCGCCAGCAGCCCGGACTCAGGGGGGATTTCCAACGAGCAGTACTTC.